These 10 T cell receptor beta chains originate from one sample sequenced in a study of shared clonotypes between healthy human individuals (TCRdb year 2020). The library was produced with the immunoSEQ multiplex PCR assay. Entries here come from immuneACCESS through TCRdb and include only in-frame sequences with V and J called. Some clones fail to appear in such tables; in the studies checked, an unresolved V gene covers under half of the shortfall, and the cause of the remainder is unknown. For this sample there are about 490,000 clones; approximately 79% appear just once. The ten largest clones add up to roughly 12% of the sample. Sequenced sample: PBMCs. The receptors originated from a woman between 40 and 50 years old in good health. Some clones in this sample may be carry-over from other donors' samples.

This chain uses TRBV7-2 with TRBJ2-7; 11 positions agree with TRBD1. From germline, CDR1 is SGHTA and CDR2 FQGNSA. The CDR3 has 14 amino acids. Trimming cost V 5 bases and J 4 bases; bases outside gene matches: 4. CDR3 loop: CASSQDRGQYEQYF. The CDR3 DNA reads as TGTGCCAGCAGCCAGGACAGGGGGCAATACGAGCAGTACTTC.

This clone was observed a single time. J is TRBJ2-2 and V is TRBV27, with D tentatively TRBD2 (5 bases). The CDR3 spans 17 residues. The V gene lost 5 bases and the J gene lost 6 bases, with 22 bases spanning the gap. CDR1 is MNHEY and CDR2 is SMNVEV in the germline V gene (reference sequence). The CDR3 region is CASSLTPPGGAAGELFF. The DNA for the CDR3 is TGTGCCAGCAGTCTTACCCCCCCCGGAGGTGCGGCCGGGGAGCTGTTTTTT.

The V gene is TRBV6-5, the J gene TRBJ1-5; 8 bases map to TRBD1. The germline V gene encodes CDR1 MNHEY and CDR2 SVGAGI. The V gene end was trimmed by 5 bases and the J gene end by 6 bases; junction bases not matched to a gene: 6. This CDR3 contains 14 residues. DNA for the CDR3: TGTGCCAGCAGTACCGCAGGGGGCCGTCAGCCCCAGCATTTT. Residues: CASSTAGGRQPQHF.

The chain has TRBV30 and TRBJ2-5; the D is unclear. With 1 base removed from V and 5 bases from J, the gap between germline ends came to 5 bases. CDR1 and CDR2 (germline): GTSNPN, SVGIG (reference sequence). The CDR3 runs 11 residues. The CDR3 here is CAWSGEETQYF. The DNA for the CDR3 is TGTGCCTGGAGTGGAGAGGAGACCCAGTACTTC. Together with reference TRBV30 and TRBJ2-5, the CDR3 gives the full variable domain: SQTIHQWPATLVQPVGSPLSLECTVEGTSNPNLYWYRQAAGRGLQLLFYSVGIGQISSEVPQNLSASRPQDRQFILSSKKLLLSDSGFYLCAWSGEETQYFGPGTRLLVL.

As regards this clone: Distinct nucleotide sequences in the sample also encode this CDR3. The V and J genes are TRBV5-1 and TRBJ2-5, with D possibly being TRBD1 (5 bases). Germline CDR1 is SGHRS and CDR2 is YFSETQ. The V and J ends lost 0 bases and 2 bases respectively, with 11 bases between them. This CDR3 has 15 amino acids. As DNA, the CDR3 is TGCGCCAGCAGCTTGGGGACATCTGGGCAAGAGACCCAGTACTTC. Its protein product is CASSLGTSGQETQYF. The whole variable domain, filled in from reference TRBV5-1 and TRBJ2-5, reads KAGVTQTPRYLIKTRGQQVTLSCSPISGHRSVSWYQQTPGQGLQFLFEYFSETQRNKGNFPGRFSGRQFSNSRSEMNVSTLELGDSALYLCASSLGTSGQETQYFGPGTRLLVL.

Regarding this clone: The sample has other DNA sequences that encode this CDR3 too. This rearrangement joins TRBV5-1 to TRBJ2-1; D might be TRBD2 (5 bases). Germline V lookup: CDR1 SGHRS, CDR2 YFSETQ. The germline V and J ends were trimmed by 4 bases and 0 bases, with 17 bases remaining between them. The CDR3 loop spans 17 amino acids. The CDR3 nucleotides are TGCGCCAGCAGCCCGGAGGCGAGCGGTAGCTCCTACAATGAGCAGTTCTTC. This translates into CASSPEASGSSYNEQFF.

The chain couples TRBV28 to TRBJ1-2; D is perhaps TRBD1 (6 bases). This CDR3 is 15 amino acids long. Trimming cost V 5 bases and J 8 bases, with 21 bases left between them. Germline assignment: CDR1 MDHEN and CDR2 SYDVKM. The CDR3 sequence: CASSTIGTGAEGYTF. CDR3 nucleotide sequence: TGTGCCAGCAGTACCATTGGGACGGGGGCTGAAGGCTACACCTTC.

This clone was seen a single time. CDR3: CASSLSGYPYEQYF. For the CDR3, the DNA is TGTGCCAGCAGCTTATCAGGTTATCCTTACGAGCAGTACTTC. The chain combines TRBV11-2 with TRBJ2-7; D not certain. Germline CDR1 reads SGHAT; CDR2 reads FQNNGV. Trimming pared 2 bases from V and 4 bases from J, leaving 12 bases between. CDR3 length equals 14 residues.

V gene TRBV7-3 combines with J gene TRBJ2-7; tentatively, D is TRBD1 (6 bases). CDR3 length: 16 amino acids. Germline V lookup: CDR1 SGHTA, CDR2 FQGTGA. V was trimmed by 5 bases and J by 2 bases, leaving 19 bases between them. CDR3 region: CASSPGAGVNAYEQYF. The CDR3 nucleotides are TGTGCCAGCAGCCCTGGGGCAGGGGTTAATGCCTACGAGCAGTACTTC.

The chain links TRBV5-1 to TRBJ1-1, with 8 bases fitting TRBD1. The V gene end was trimmed by 4 bases and the J gene end by 1 base; junction bases not matched to a gene: 3. This CDR3 is built from 14 residues. Germline V gene lookup returns CDR1 SGHRS and CDR2 YFSETQ. This CDR3 reads CASSQDRANTEAFF. CDR3 DNA: TGCGCCAGCAGCCAGGACAGGGCGAACACTGAAGCTTTCTTT.